These 21 T cell receptor beta chains came from one sample sequenced in a study of CD8+CD57+ T cells in acquired aplastic anemia. According to the study, genomic DNA was the template for TCR beta VDJ and CDR3 profiling. One entry per CDR3 protein results from TCRdb running MiXCR on the reads. The data contain 180,000 or so distinct CDR3 sequences, approximately 48% of them singletons. Individuals selected for sequencing had exhibited CD8+CD57+ cell expansion on flow cytometry. The source material was sorted CD4+, CD8+, or CD8+CD57+ T cells (not recorded which) from PBMCs. The receptors shown here come from a human donor with aplastic anemia.

This clonotype was seen a handful of times. V and J are TRBV7-9 and TRBJ2-7; D is uncertain. CDR1 and CDR2 from the germline V gene are SEHNR and FQNEAQ (reference sequence). V was trimmed by 3 bases and J by 3 bases, leaving 9 bases between them. The CDR3 covers 13 residues. CDR3 sequence reads: CASSFRWNYEQYF. For the CDR3, the DNA is TGTGCCAGCAGCTTCCGGTGGAACTACGAGCAGTACTTC.

This sequence joins TRBV7-3 and TRBJ2-7; 8 nucleotides match TRBD1. Germline CDR1 is SGHTA and CDR2 is FQGTGA. The CDR3 extends over 13 amino acids. V lost 4 bases and J lost 3; bases outside the gene matches: 2. The chain's CDR3 is CASSWTGNYEQYF. The CDR3 DNA sequence: TGTGCCAGCAGCTGGACAGGGAACTACGAGCAGTACTTC.

The chain employs TRBV19 and TRBJ1-4, with a weak D call TRBD1 (6 bases). Between the trimmed V and J ends, which lost 3 bases and 0 bases, there was a span of 8 bases. The CDR3 has 15 residues. Germline-derived CDR1 and CDR2 are LNHDA and SQIVND (reference sequence). CDR3 nucleotide sequence: TGTGCCAGTAGTATCGACAGGTCAACTAATGAAAAACTGTTTTTT. Its translation is CASSIDRSTNEKLFF.

This sequence joins TRBV18 and TRBJ2-7; 10 bases align to TRBD2. The length of the CDR3 is 19 residues. Germline values: CDR1 KGHSH, CDR2 LQKENI. After removal of 3 bases from V and 5 bases from J, the junction contained 19 bases not matched to a gene. CDR3 nucleotides: TGTGCCAGCTCACCTCTGGCAGCGGGAGGGCCTGGATTCCCCGACGAGCAGTACTTC. It is translated as CASSPLAAGGPGFPDEQYF.

V usage is TRBV25-1 and J usage is TRBJ1-1; the D gene is possibly TRBD1 (6 bases). V lost 7 bases and J lost 1, with 13 bases in between. There are 14 residues in the CDR3. CDR1 and CDR2 from the germline V gene are MGHDK and SYGVNS. CDR3 sequence: CASTTGTANTEAFF. As DNA, the CDR3 is TGTGCCAGCACAACAGGGACGGCGAACACTGAAGCTTTCTTT.

This clonotype was detected ten times or more. The V and J genes are TRBV20-1 and TRBJ2-1; the D gene is possibly TRBD1 (5 bases). CDR1 DFQATT and CDR2 SNEGSKA come from the germline V gene (reference sequence). V lost 3 bases to trimming and J lost 4 bases, with 13 bases between them. CDR3 length equals 14 residues. The CDR3 spells CSASGEKGYNEQFF. Written as DNA, the CDR3 is TGCAGTGCTAGTGGGGAAAAGGGGTACAATGAGCAGTTCTTC.

The chain joins TRBV10-3 to TRBJ2-7; D unresolved. This CDR3 spans 14 amino acids. Trimming stripped 6 bases from V and 2 bases from J, with 14 bases between. Germline CDR1 is ENHRY and CDR2 is SYGVKD. The CDR3 protein is CAISAAGTPYEQYF. The DNA of the CDR3 is TGTGCCATCAGCGCGGCCGGAACCCCCTACGAGCAGTACTTC.

This rearrangement joins TRBV11-1 to TRBJ2-7; TRBD1 matches 9 bases. The CDR3 totals 16 residues. V was clipped by 6 bases and J by 5 bases; unmatched bases: 14. From germline, CDR1 is SGHAT and CDR2 FQDESV (reference sequence). CDR3 residues: CASRPGSADRGHEQYF. The CDR3 DNA sequence: TGTGCCAGCAGGCCAGGCTCGGCGGACAGGGGTCACGAGCAGTACTTC.

The CDR3 loop reads CASSADRDRGNEQFF. CDR3 in DNA: TGTGCCAGTAGTGCCGACCGGGACAGGGGAAATGAGCAGTTCTTC. V and J are TRBV19 and TRBJ2-1, with 10 nucleotides matching TRBD1. Germline V CDR1 and CDR2: LNHDA, SQIVND (reference sequence). The V gene end was trimmed by 5 bases and the J gene end by 7 bases; junction bases not matched to a gene: 8. There are 15 residues in the CDR3.

This clonotype was counted ten times or more. The chain couples TRBV4-2 to TRBJ1-2; weak D call: TRBD1 (6 bases). CDR1 is LGHNA, CDR2 YNFKEQ, per germline. This CDR3 comprises 15 residues. Trimming removed 3 bases at V and 6 bases at J, with 17 bases between. In DNA form, the CDR3 reads TGTGCCAGCAGCCAGCCCTCGGACAGTCGGGATGGCTACACCTTC. It codes for CASSQPSDSRDGYTF.

In this sample, this clonotype turned up many times. The gene calls are TRBV7-3 and TRBJ2-2; D uncertain. This CDR3 has 14 residues. CDR1 and CDR2 (germline): SGHTA, FQGTGA. The V end lost 4 bases, the J end lost 7 bases, and 13 bases lay between the germline ends. The DNA of the CDR3 is TGTGCCAGCAGCTCCACCTCGGGTAACGGGGAGCTGTTTTTT. Its protein is CASSSTSGNGELFF.

The sample holds a few counts of this clonotype. The V gene is TRBV29-1, the J gene TRBJ1-5, with 9 bases matching TRBD1. The CDR3 totals 14 residues. Germline CDR1 is SQVTM and CDR2 is ANQGSEA. The trim removed 7 bases at V and 11 bases at J, leaving 15 bases unmatched. The CDR3 here is CSGTRGTGKETQHF. In DNA form, the CDR3 reads TGCAGCGGCACTCGGGGGACAGGGAAAGAGACCCAGCATTTT.

This clonotype has just a few counts. The chain combines TRBV6-5 with TRBJ2-2; the D is unclear. Germline V gene lookup returns CDR1 MNHEY and CDR2 SVGAGI. This CDR3 comprises 14 residues. Trimming took 3 bases from V and 4 from J, leaving 9 bases between them. The CDR3 sequence: CASSYLQSTGELFF. The CDR3, as DNA: TGTGCCAGCAGTTATTTACAGAGCACCGGGGAGCTGTTTTTT.

This clonotype was observed a handful of times. V usage is TRBV15 and J usage is TRBJ2-7, with D possibly matching TRBD1 (6 bases). From germline, CDR1 is LNHNV and CDR2 YYDKDF (reference sequence). CDR3 length equals 14 residues. V lost 3 bases, J lost 0 bases, and 9 bases lay in between. The CDR3 loop reads CATSRRGSSYEQYF. The CDR3 coding sequence is TGTGCCACCAGCAGGAGGGGGAGCTCCTACGAGCAGTACTTC.

There are many counts of this clonotype. The V call is TRBV5-1, the J call TRBJ1-4, with 10 bases matching TRBD1. In germline, CDR1 is SGHRS, CDR2 YFSETQ. The CDR3 runs 14 residues. V was clipped by 3 bases and J by 6 bases; unmatched bases: 2. Written as DNA, the CDR3 is TGCGCCAGCAGCTCTGACAGGGGGCATGAAAAACTGTTTTTT. Encoded protein: CASSSDRGHEKLFF.

The chain couples TRBV7-2 to TRBJ1-3; 8 nucleotides match TRBD1. The CDR3 is 15 residues long. Germline lookup yields CDR1 SGHTA and CDR2 FQGNSA. Trimming took 4 bases from V and 6 from J; bases not matched to a gene: 8. Written as DNA, the CDR3 is TGTGCCAGCAGCTCCTATACAGGGGGGCCAAACACCATATATTTT. This translates into CASSSYTGGPNTIYF.

The chain combines TRBV18 with TRBJ1-1; D is uncertain. The V gene's germline CDR1 is KGHSH and CDR2 LQKENI. The length of the CDR3 is 16 residues. V lost 0 bases to trimming and J lost 0 bases, with 11 bases between them. The CDR3: CASSPPGLSVNTEAFF. CDR3 coding DNA: TGTGCCAGCTCACCACCGGGTCTATCGGTGAACACTGAAGCTTTCTTT.

The V and J genes are TRBV5-1 and TRBJ2-5, with 7 bases aligning to TRBD1. Trimming took 4 bases from V and 4 from J; bases not matched to a gene: 13. CDR1 is SGHRS, CDR2 YFSETQ, per germline. This CDR3 is 16 amino acids long. CDR3 residues: CASSPTGWGTRETQYF. The CDR3 DNA reads as TGCGCCAGCAGCCCGACAGGGTGGGGGACCCGAGAGACCCAGTACTTC.

The V call is TRBV7-2, the J call TRBJ2-7; TRBD2 aligns across 13 bases. V was pared by 7 bases and J by 4 bases, with 7 bases of the junction left unmatched. The CDR3 is 15 amino acids. Germline V gives CDR1 SGHTA, CDR2 FQGNSA. This CDR3 is CASTTSGGALYEQYF. In DNA form, the CDR3 reads TGTGCCAGCACCACTAGCGGGGGGGCGTTATACGAGCAGTACTTC. Full variable domain (missing parts from reference TRBV7-2 and TRBJ2-7): GAGVSQSPSNKVTEKGKDVELRCDPISGHTALYWYRQSLGQGLEFLIYFQGNSAPDKSGLPSDRFSAERTGGSVSTLTIQRTQQEDSAVYLCASTTSGGALYEQYFGPGTRLTVT.

This clonotype occurred many times. Here the CDR3 reads CASSLSRGSYNEQFF. In DNA, the CDR3 is TGTGCCAGCAGCTTATCCCGGGGCTCCTACAATGAGCAGTTCTTC. The V gene is TRBV7-2, the J gene TRBJ2-1; D perhaps matches TRBD2 (5 bases). Germline V lookup: CDR1 SGHTA, CDR2 FQGNSA. V gave up 2 bases and J gave up 0 bases, with 8 bases separating them. The CDR3 has 15 residues.

This clonotype showed up many times. The chain links TRBV10-3 to TRBJ1-4, with D perhaps matching TRBD1 (6 bases). Per germline, CDR1 ENHRY and CDR2 SYGVKD. The CDR3 has 14 amino acids. Between the trimmed V and J ends, which lost 6 bases and 4 bases, there was a span of 12 bases. The chain's CDR3 is CAISSGVGNEKLFF. Here the CDR3 DNA reads TGTGCCATCAGCTCAGGGGTCGGTAATGAAAAACTGTTTTTT.